These 23 T cell receptor beta chains came from one sample sequenced in a study of identical twins. TCRdb called the 5' RACE reads again in MiXCR, with one record for every CDR3 protein. The table lists 640,000 or so distinct CDR3 sequences, over 5% of them singletons, with about 1.8% in the top ten. The sequencing sample was made of naive T cells sorted from blood. These receptors were collected from a man aged 18-30 years in good health.

This clonotype appeared many times. The J gene is TRBJ2-7, the V gene TRBV27, with D maybe TRBD1 (7 bases). V was clipped by 2 bases and J by 3 bases, with 14 bases between them. CDR3 length equals 15 residues. Germline CDR1 reads MNHEY; CDR2 reads SMNVEV (reference sequence). The CDR3 bases are TGTGCCAGCAGTTTAGCCAGACAGGGACTCTACGAGCAGTACTTC. This codes for CASSLARQGLYEQYF.

The chain has TRBV20-1 and TRBJ2-3, with D possibly being TRBD2 (5 bases). Trimming stripped 5 bases from V and 5 bases from J, with 17 bases between. This CDR3 comprises 14 residues. Germline CDR1 DFQATT, CDR2 SNEGSKA (reference sequence). The chain's CDR3 is CSAGTLRVGDTQYF. The CDR3 DNA is TGCAGTGCTGGAACTTTGCGGGTTGGAGATACGCAGTATTTT.

This clonotype was counted many times. The V gene is TRBV24-1, the J gene TRBJ1-2; 7 bases align to TRBD1. J gave up 2 bases and V 9 bases, and 5 bases lay outside the gene matches. The CDR3 is 13 residues long. From germline, CDR1 is KGHDR and CDR2 SFDVKD. CDR3 protein: CATRATGNYGYTF. CDR3 DNA sequence: TGTGCCACCCGCGCGACAGGGAACTATGGCTACACCTTC.

A few counts support this clonotype. The rearrangement uses TRBV11-1 and TRBJ1-3; D is unresolved. Germline CDR1 and CDR2: SGHAT and FQDESV (reference sequence). This CDR3 spans 18 amino acids. The V and J ends lost 1 base and 0 bases respectively, with 16 bases between them. The CDR3 bases are TGTGCCAGCAGCTTAGGTGTCCGGAACACCGACTCTGGAAACACCATATATTTT. Encoded protein: CASSLGVRNTDSGNTIYF.

This clonotype was observed many times. The chain combines TRBV20-1 with TRBJ1-6, with a possible D match to TRBD1 (6 bases). V lost 0 bases, J lost 4 bases, and 13 bases lay in between. This CDR3 contains 16 residues. Germline lookup yields CDR1 DFQATT and CDR2 SNEGSKA (reference sequence). The CDR3: CSARDRTGFYNSPLHF. DNA of the CDR3: TGCAGTGCTAGAGACCGCACAGGGTTTTATAATTCACCCCTCCACTTT.

This chain joins TRBV11-2 and TRBJ2-7, with 13 bases lining up with TRBD2. The CDR3 has 13 amino acids. The germline CDR1 and CDR2 sequences are SGHAT and FQNNGV. CDR3 residues: CASSLDRTSGSFV. The CDR3 DNA follows: TGTGCCAGCAGCTTAGATCGGACTAGCGGGAGTTTTGTC.

This clonotype was picked up many times. The V and J genes are TRBV12-3 or TRBV12-4 and TRBJ2-1; TRBD2 agrees at 11 bases. This CDR3 contains 17 residues. V shed 1 base, J shed 8 bases, and the junction held 10 bases outside the gene matches. The DNA for the CDR3 is TGTGCCAGCAGTTTAGAAAAACTAGCGGGAGTTGAGGATGAGCAGTTCTTC. Protein sequence: CASSLEKLAGVEDEQFF.

This clonotype was detected a few times. The genes are TRBV6-1 and TRBJ1-2; D is unclear. This CDR3 has 13 amino acids. CDR1 and CDR2 from the germline V gene are MNHNS and SASEGT. The V gene lost 5 bases and the J gene lost 0 bases, with 7 bases spanning the gap. Here the CDR3 reads CASSPMANYGYTF. In DNA, the CDR3 is TGTGCCAGCAGTCCAATGGCTAACTATGGCTACACCTTC.

There are many counts of this clonotype. The chain is built from TRBV12-3 or TRBV12-4 and TRBJ2-1; D assignment may be TRBD1 or TRBD2 (5 bases each). V was trimmed by 5 bases and J by 4 bases, leaving 27 bases between them. The CDR3 sequence is 19 residues long. The CDR3 region is CASSAAGTNFRGLYNEQFF. The CDR3 DNA sequence: TGTGCCAGCAGTGCTGCCGGGACCAACTTCCGCGGACTGTACAATGAGCAGTTCTTC.

This clonotype has ten or more counts. V and J are TRBV6-1 and TRBJ2-7; 13 nucleotides line up with TRBD2. The V segment lost 4 bases and the J segment 5 bases; nucleotides outside the gene matches: 2. CDR1 and CDR2 from the germline V gene are MNHNS and SASEGT. The CDR3 has 14 residues. The chain's CDR3 is CASSAGLAGNEQYV. DNA of the CDR3: TGTGCCAGCAGTGCGGGACTAGCGGGAAACGAGCAGTACGTC.

This chain links TRBV20-1 with TRBJ2-1, with 11 bases matching TRBD2. V gave up 4 bases and J gave up 4 bases; unmatched junction bases: 3. Germline lookup yields CDR1 DFQATT and CDR2 SNEGSKA (reference sequence). This CDR3 spans 14 amino acids. CDR3 loop: CSAIGTSGYNEQFF. The CDR3, as DNA: TGCAGTGCTATCGGGACTAGCGGTTACAATGAGCAGTTCTTC.

In this sample, this clonotype turned up many times. Written as DNA, the CDR3 is TGCGCCAGCAGCTTGGCGGGACTAGACTACAATGAGCAGTTCTTC. Translated, it gives CASSLAGLDYNEQFF. V usage is TRBV5-1 and J usage is TRBJ2-1; TRBD2 matches 8 bases. Germline V lookup: CDR1 SGHRS, CDR2 YFSETQ. The V segment lost 0 bases and the J segment 3 bases; nucleotides outside the gene matches: 2. The CDR3 is 15 residues long.

This clonotype was seen many times. This chain links TRBV6-6 with TRBJ1-3, with D possibly being TRBD1 (6 bases). V was pared by 8 bases and J by 5 bases, with 13 bases between. Germline-derived CDR1 and CDR2 are MNHNY and SVGAGI (reference sequence). The CDR3 extends over 13 amino acids. The CDR3 sequence: CASAGQSRNTIYF. Here the CDR3 DNA reads TGTGCCAGCGCAGGACAGTCCAGAAACACCATATATTTT.

This clonotype was seen more than once but under ten times. The chain recombines TRBV2 with TRBJ2-2; either TRBD1 or TRBD2 may fit D (6 bases each). V lost 6 bases, J lost 1 base, and 18 bases lay in between. Germline V lookup: CDR1 SNHLY, CDR2 FYNNEI. The CDR3 runs to 17 residues. CDR3 DNA: TGTGCCAGCAGACTACCTAAAGGGGGAGGGAACACCGGGGAGCTGTTTTTT. Its protein is CASRLPKGGGNTGELFF.

The CDR3: CASSQESGRARDEQFF. The CDR3, as DNA: TGTGCCAGCAGCCAAGAGAGCGGGAGGGCTAGAGATGAGCAGTTCTTC. The chain has TRBV4-2 and TRBJ2-1; 10 bases are a match to TRBD2. Germline V gene data show CDR1 as LGHNA and CDR2 as YNFKEQ. There are 16 residues in the CDR3. J gave up 8 bases and V 0 bases, and 7 bases lay outside the gene matches.

This clonotype turned up a few times. This sequence joins TRBV29-1 and TRBJ2-2; TRBD2 matches at 7 bases. The CDR3 loop spans 13 amino acids. V lost 1 base and J lost 6; bases outside the gene matches: 2. Per germline, CDR1 SQVTM and CDR2 ANQGSEA. The CDR3 loop reads CSVEGGSAGELFF. CDR3 nucleotides: TGCAGCGTTGAAGGCGGGAGCGCCGGGGAGCTGTTTTTT.

This clonotype was recorded many times. V is TRBV6-1 and J is TRBJ2-2; D call uncertain. The V gene lost 10 bases and the J gene lost 5 bases, with 17 bases spanning the gap. CDR3 length: 14 amino acids. Germline assignment: CDR1 MNHNS and CDR2 SASEGT. The CDR3 nucleotides read TGTGCCACGCCCCGAACGCCGAGGACCGGGGAGCTGTTTTTT. Protein product: CATPRTPRTGELFF.

This clonotype has at least ten counts. This sequence joins TRBV28 and TRBJ2-2, with D unclear. Germline CDR1 is MDHEN and CDR2 is SYDVKM. V was shortened by 8 bases and J by 0 bases, with 4 bases between the two germline ends. This CDR3 region has 12 residues. This chain's CDR3 is CASVSNTGELFF. As DNA, the CDR3 is TGTGCCAGCGTCTCGAACACCGGGGAGCTGTTTTTT.

Only a few counts were recorded for this clonotype. The V and J genes are TRBV6-2 or TRBV6-3 and TRBJ2-7; 10 bases are shared with TRBD1. CDR3 length equals 16 residues. Germline V gives CDR1 MNHEY, CDR2 SVGEGT. V was pared by 6 bases and J by 5 bases, with 13 bases of the junction left unmatched. CDR3 DNA: TGTGCCAGCAGCCGTACTGGCGGGACAGGGGCCCACGAGCAGTACTTC. The encoded protein is CASSRTGGTGAHEQYF.

This clonotype has a count of ten or more. The chain employs TRBV6-1 and TRBJ1-1, with D unclear. Per the germline V gene, CDR1 is MNHNS and CDR2 is SASEGT. Trimming left V 6 bases short and J 7 bases short, with 12 bases between. This CDR3 region has 12 residues. The CDR3 spells CASSPGLGEAFF. CDR3 nucleotide sequence: TGTGCCAGCAGCCCCGGGTTGGGTGAAGCTTTCTTT.

This clonotype was found a few times. The genes are TRBV12-3 or TRBV12-4 and TRBJ1-4; D possibly corresponds to TRBD1 (5 bases). The CDR3 length is 14 residues. V shed 7 bases and J shed 9 bases, with 18 bases lying between them. The CDR3, as DNA: TGTGCCAGCACCATCAGGCAGGGTTTGAAAAAACTGTTTTTT. This translates into CASTIRQGLKKLFF.

This clonotype was observed many times. V is TRBV28 and J is TRBJ2-5; possible D gene TRBD1, 5 bases. The length of the CDR3 is 14 residues. Trimming left V 5 bases short and J 4 bases short, with 14 bases between. The germline CDR1 and CDR2 sequences are MDHEN and SYDVKM. In DNA, the CDR3 is TGTGCCAGCAGTCCTCGACAGTTTATAGAGACCCAGTACTTC. Its protein is CASSPRQFIETQYF. The variable domain in full, completed from reference TRBV28 and TRBJ2-5, reads DVKVTQSSRYLVKRTGEKVFLECVQDMDHENMFWYRQDPGLGLRLIYFSYDVKMKEKGDIPEGYSVSREKKERFSLILESASTNQTSMYLCASSPRQFIETQYFGPGTRLLVL.

This clonotype was observed at least ten times. The V and J genes are TRBV10-3 and TRBJ2-3; the match to TRBD2 covers 7 bases. This CDR3 has 15 residues. Germline V gene sequence: CDR1 ENHRY, CDR2 SYGVKD. V lost 5 bases and J lost 2; bases outside the gene matches: 7. CDR3 residues: CAISFGREITDTQYF. Here the CDR3 DNA reads TGTGCCATCAGTTTCGGGCGGGAGATCACAGATACGCAGTATTTT.